This T cell receptor (beta chain) was identified during a study of response to subunit inactivated influenza vaccine listed by TCRdb under 2018. In terms of the full investigation: Deep quantitative profiling of the T cell receptor repertoire was used in the study to follow responses to a trivalent subunit inactivated influenza vaccine.

In the case of this clonotype: This receptor's antigen is unknown. It has no much larger one-base neighbor in the sample; base qualities were not kept.

V is cut by 4 bases and J by 8 bases, and the space between the germline ends is 11 bases. CDR3 length: 13 amino acids, cysteine to phenylalanine. Only the CDR3 part of the read is kept: 39 bases, read in frame from the first base. Based on the germline V gene (reference sequence), the CDR1 and CDR2 sequences are LNHDA and SQIVND. The sample's time point label, in plain terms: 45 days after influenza vaccine administration. Preparation of the library involved RT-PCR. Sequenced on an Illumina HiSeq 2500. The raw public reads went through TCRdb reprocessing: fastp at Q25, MiXCR clone calling, in-frame beta chains kept. Identical CDR3 protein sequences are pooled into one entry, listed with their most common genes and DNA. The sample table contains about 530,000 distinct CDR3 sequences; only one count was recorded for 10% to 15% of them. The ten top clones hold approximately 14% of the sample. Study-level results and caveats: The authors suggested that each seasonal influenza vaccination may recruit only a limited number of new T cells.

The material sequenced was PBMCs from blood, taken more than 35 days after vaccination. The sequence was obtained from a man aged 50 or older who received an inactivated influenza vaccine. Donor details come from another sample of the same person, matched by shared clones. The chain was built from TRBV19 and TRBJ1-4; the D segment cannot be called with confidence. The DNA sequence is given as TGTGCCAGTAGTACTCCAGCGGGAGAAAAACTGTTTTTT. This translates into CASSTPAGEKLFF. Beyond the CDR3, the reference TRBV19 and TRBJ1-4 genes provide the residues; the full variable domain reads: DGGITQSPKYLFRKEGQNVTLSCEQNLNHDAMYWYRQDPGQGLRLIYYSQIVNDFQKGDIAEGYSVSREKKESFPLTVTSAQKNPTAFYLCASSTPAGEKLFFGSGTQLSVL.